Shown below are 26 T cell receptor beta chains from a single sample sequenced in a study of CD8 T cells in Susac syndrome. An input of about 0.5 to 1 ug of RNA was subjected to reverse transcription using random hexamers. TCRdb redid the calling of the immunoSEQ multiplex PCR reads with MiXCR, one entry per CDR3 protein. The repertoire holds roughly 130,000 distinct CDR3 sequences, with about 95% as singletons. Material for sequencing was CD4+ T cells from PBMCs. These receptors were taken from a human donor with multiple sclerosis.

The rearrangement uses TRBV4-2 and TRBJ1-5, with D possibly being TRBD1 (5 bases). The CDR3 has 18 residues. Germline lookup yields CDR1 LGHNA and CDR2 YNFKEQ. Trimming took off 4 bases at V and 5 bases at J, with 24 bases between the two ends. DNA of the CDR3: TGTGCCAGCAGCCCGGCCTTTAGGGGTCGTCTCGCCGATCAGCCCCAGCATTTT. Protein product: CASSPAFRGRLADQPQHF.

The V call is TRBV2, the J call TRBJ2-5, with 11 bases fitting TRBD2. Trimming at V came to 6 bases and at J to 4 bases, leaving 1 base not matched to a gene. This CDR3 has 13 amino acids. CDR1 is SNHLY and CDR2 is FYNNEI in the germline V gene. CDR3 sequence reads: CASRLAGVETQYF. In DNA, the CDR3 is TGTGCCAGCAGACTAGCGGGAGTAGAGACCCAGTACTTC.

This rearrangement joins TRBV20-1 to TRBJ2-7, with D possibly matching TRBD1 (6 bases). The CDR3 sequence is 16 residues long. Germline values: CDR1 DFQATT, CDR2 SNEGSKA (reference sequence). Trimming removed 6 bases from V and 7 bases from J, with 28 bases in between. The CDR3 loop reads CSAPTQTGSGVGEQYF. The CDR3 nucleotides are TGCAGTGCCCCCACCCAAACCGGGTCAGGGGTGGGGGAGCAGTACTTC.

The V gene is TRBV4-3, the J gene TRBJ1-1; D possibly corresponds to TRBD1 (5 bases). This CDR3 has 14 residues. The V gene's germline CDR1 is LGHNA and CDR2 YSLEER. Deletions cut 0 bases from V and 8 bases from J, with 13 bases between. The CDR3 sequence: CASSQDLGRDEAFF. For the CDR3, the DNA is TGCGCCAGCAGCCAAGATCTCGGCAGGGACGAAGCTTTCTTT.

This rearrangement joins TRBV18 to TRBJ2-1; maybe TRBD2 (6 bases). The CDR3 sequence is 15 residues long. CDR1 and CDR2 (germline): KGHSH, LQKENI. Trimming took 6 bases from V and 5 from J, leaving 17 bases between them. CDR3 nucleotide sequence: TGTGCCAGCTCCCCCGGTGGCGGGATTAACAATGAGCAGTTCTTC. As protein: CASSPGGGINNEQFF.

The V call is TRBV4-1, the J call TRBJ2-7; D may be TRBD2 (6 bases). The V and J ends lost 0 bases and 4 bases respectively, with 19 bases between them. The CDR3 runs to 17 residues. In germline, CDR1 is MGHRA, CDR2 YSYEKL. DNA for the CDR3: TGCGCCAGCAGCCAAGAGGGACTCGGGGCAACTAAATACGAGCAGTACTTC. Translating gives CASSQEGLGATKYEQYF.

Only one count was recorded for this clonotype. CDR3 region: CASSLWQARGTQYF. The DNA of the CDR3 is TGTGCCAGCAGCTTGTGGCAGGCCCGGGGTACGCAGTATTTT. The chain has TRBV5-6 and TRBJ2-3, with a weak D call TRBD2 (5 bases). The length of the CDR3 is 14 residues. The V end lost 1 base, the J end lost 8 bases, and 14 bases lay between the germline ends. Germline values: CDR1 SGHDT, CDR2 YYEEEE.

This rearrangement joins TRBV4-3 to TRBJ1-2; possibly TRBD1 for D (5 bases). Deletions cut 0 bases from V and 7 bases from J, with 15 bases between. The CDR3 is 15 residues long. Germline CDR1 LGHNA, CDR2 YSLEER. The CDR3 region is CASSQDRGDRGGYTF. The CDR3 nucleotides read TGCGCCAGCAGCCAAGATCGAGGGGACCGAGGTGGCTACACCTTC.

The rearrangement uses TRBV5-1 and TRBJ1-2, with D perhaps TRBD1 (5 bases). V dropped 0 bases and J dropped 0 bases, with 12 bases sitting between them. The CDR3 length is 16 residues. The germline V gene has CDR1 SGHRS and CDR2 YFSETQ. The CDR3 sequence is CASSLGAGTANYGYTF. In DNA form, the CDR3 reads TGCGCCAGCAGCTTGGGGGCAGGGACCGCTAACTATGGCTACACCTTC.

In nucleotides, the CDR3 is TGTGCCTGGGTAGGGGGTGTTGGGTACACTGAAGCTTTCTTT. Translating gives CAWVGGVGYTEAFF. V is TRBV30 and J is TRBJ1-1; D is perhaps TRBD1 (6 bases). The CDR3 is 14 residues long. Trimming removed 5 bases from V and 3 bases from J, with 16 bases in between. Germline V gene data show CDR1 as GTSNPN and CDR2 as SVGIG (reference sequence).

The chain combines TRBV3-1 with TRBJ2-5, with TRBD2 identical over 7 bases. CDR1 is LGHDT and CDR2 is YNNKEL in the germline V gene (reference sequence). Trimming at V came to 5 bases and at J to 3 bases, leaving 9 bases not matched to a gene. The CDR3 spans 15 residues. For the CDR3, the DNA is TGTGCCAGCAGCAGCGGGGCTATGTCGAAAGAGACCCAGTACTTC. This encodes CASSSGAMSKETQYF.

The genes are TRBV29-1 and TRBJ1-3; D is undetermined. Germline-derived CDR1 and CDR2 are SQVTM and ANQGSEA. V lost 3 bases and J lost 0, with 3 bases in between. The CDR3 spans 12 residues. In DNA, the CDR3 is TGCAGCGTTGAGTACTCTGGAAACACCATATATTTT. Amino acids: CSVEYSGNTIYF. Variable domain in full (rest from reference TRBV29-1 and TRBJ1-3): SAVISQKPSRDICQRGTSLTIQCQVDSQVTMMFWYRQQPGQSLTLIATANQGSEATYESGFVIDKFPISRPNLTFSTLTVSNMSPEDSSIYLCSVEYSGNTIYFGEGSWLTVV.

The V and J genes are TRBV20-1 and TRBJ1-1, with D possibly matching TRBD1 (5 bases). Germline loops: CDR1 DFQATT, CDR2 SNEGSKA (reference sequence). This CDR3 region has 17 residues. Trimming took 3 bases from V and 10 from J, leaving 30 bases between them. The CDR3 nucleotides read TGCAGTGCTAGGGTTGGGACCGAATTTGGGCTTGCGAAAGGAGCTTTCTTT. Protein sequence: CSARVGTEFGLAKGAFF.

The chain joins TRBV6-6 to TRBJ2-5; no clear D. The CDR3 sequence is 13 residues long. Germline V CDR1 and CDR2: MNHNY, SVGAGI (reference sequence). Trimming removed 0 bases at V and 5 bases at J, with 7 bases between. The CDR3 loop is CASSYSRMETQYF. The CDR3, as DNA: TGTGCCAGCAGTTACTCTCGGATGGAGACCCAGTACTTC.

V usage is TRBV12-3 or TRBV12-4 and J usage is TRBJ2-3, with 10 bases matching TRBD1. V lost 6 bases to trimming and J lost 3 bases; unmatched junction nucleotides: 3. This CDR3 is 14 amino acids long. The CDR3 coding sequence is TGTGCCAGCAGGGGACAGGGGCGAACAGATACGCAGTATTTT. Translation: CASRGQGRTDTQYF.

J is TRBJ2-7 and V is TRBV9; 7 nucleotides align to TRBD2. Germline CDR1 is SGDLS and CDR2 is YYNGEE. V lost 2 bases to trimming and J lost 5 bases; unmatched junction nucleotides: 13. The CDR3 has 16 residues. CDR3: CASSVLDSGPGHEQYF. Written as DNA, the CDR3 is TGTGCCAGCAGCGTCCTCGATAGCGGGCCGGGGCACGAGCAGTACTTC. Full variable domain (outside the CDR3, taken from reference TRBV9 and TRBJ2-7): DSGVTQTPKHLITATGQRVTLRCSPRSGDLSVYWYQQSLDQGLQFLIQYYNGEERAKGNILERFSAQQFPDLHSELNLSSLELGDSALYFCASSVLDSGPGHEQYFGPGTRLTVT.

The CDR3 protein is CASSLPGYQETQYF. CDR3 nucleotides: TGCGCCAGCAGCTTACCGGGCTACCAAGAGACCCAGTACTTC. The chain combines TRBV5-1 with TRBJ2-5; unclear D gene. The CDR3 is 14 residues long. Between the trimmed V and J ends, which lost 2 bases and 0 bases, there was a span of 8 bases. The V gene's germline CDR1 is SGHRS and CDR2 YFSETQ. Based on the CDR3 plus reference TRBV5-1 and TRBJ2-5, the full variable domain is KAGVTQTPRYLIKTRGQQVTLSCSPISGHRSVSWYQQTPGQGLQFLFEYFSETQRNKGNFPGRFSGRQFSNSRSEMNVSTLELGDSALYLCASSLPGYQETQYFGPGTRLLVL.

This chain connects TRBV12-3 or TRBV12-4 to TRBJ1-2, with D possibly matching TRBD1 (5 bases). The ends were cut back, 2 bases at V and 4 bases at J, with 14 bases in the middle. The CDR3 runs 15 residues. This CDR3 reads CASSLKIGVGYGYTF. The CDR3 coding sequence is TGTGCCAGCAGTTTAAAGATAGGGGTTGGCTATGGCTACACCTTC.

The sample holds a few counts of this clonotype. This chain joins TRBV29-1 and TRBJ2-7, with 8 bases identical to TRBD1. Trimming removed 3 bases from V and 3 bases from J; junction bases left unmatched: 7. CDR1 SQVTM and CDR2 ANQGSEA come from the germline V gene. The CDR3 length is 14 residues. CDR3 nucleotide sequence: TGCAGCGTTGACTCCGGACAGGGAGGCTACGAGCAGTACTTC. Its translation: CSVDSGQGGYEQYF.

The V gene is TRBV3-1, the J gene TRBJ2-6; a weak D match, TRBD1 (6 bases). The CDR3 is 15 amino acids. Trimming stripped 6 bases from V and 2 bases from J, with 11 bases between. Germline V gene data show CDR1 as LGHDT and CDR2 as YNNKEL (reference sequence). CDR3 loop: CASRRTGTGANVLTF. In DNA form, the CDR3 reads TGTGCCAGCAGACGCACAGGGACTGGGGCCAACGTCCTGACTTTC.

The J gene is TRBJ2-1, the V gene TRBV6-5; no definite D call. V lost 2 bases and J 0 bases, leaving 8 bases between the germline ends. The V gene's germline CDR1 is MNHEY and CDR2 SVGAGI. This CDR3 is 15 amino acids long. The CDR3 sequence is CASSYIKSSYNEQFF. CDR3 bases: TGTGCCAGCAGTTACATCAAGAGCTCCTACAATGAGCAGTTCTTC.

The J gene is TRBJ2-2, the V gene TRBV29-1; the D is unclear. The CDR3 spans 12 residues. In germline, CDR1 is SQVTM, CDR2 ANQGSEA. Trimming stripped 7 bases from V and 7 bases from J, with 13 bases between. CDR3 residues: CSASRRDGELFF. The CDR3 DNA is TGCAGCGCCAGTCGACGTGACGGGGAGCTGTTTTTT.

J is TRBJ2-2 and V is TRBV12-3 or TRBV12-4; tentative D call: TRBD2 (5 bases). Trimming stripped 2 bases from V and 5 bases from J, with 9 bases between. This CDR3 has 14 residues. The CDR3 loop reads CASSLSRGTGELFF. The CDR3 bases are TGTGCCAGCAGTTTATCCCGGGGAACCGGGGAGCTGTTTTTT.

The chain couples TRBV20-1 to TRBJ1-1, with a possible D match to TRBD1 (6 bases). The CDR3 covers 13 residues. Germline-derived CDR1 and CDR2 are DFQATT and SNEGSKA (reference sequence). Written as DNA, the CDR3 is TGCAGCAAAGGGGGTCAGGGGTTCTCTGAAGCTTTCTTT. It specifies CSKGGQGFSEAFF.

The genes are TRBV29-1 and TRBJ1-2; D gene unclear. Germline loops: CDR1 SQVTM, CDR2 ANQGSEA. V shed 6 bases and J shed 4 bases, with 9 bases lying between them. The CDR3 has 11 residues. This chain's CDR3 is CSVTRAYGYTF. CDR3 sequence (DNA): TGCAGCGTCACAAGGGCCTATGGCTACACCTTC.

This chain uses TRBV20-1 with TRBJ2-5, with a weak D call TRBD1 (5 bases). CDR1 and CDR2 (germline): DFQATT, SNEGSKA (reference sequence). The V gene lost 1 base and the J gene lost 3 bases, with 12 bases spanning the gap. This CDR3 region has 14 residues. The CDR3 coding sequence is TGCAGTGCTAGAGGGGGCGGACCTAAAGAGACCCAGTACTTC. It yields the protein CSARGGGPKETQYF.